This entry lists 27 T cell receptor beta chains sequenced from one sample in a study of shared clonotypes between healthy human individuals. Data came from immunoSEQ multiplex PCR; TCRdb stores just in-frame clones and leaves some out. The sample has 2 million to 3 million clones; under 95% are singletons. Input material: naive CD4+ T cells from PBMCs. As to subset: CD45RA+ positively selected. The receptors were gathered from a man aged 18 to 30 in good health. Some clones in this sample may be carry-over from other donors' samples.

The rearrangement links TRBV6-1 to TRBJ1-4, with 7 bases fitting TRBD1. This CDR3 is built from 13 residues. Unmatched junction bases numbered 6, after V lost 6 bases and J lost 8 bases. Germline lookup yields CDR1 MNHNS and CDR2 SASEGT. The DNA of the CDR3 is TGTGCCAGCAGCCCGACAGGGAAGGAAAAACTGTTTTTT. The encoded protein is CASSPTGKEKLFF.

This sequence joins TRBV7-6 and TRBJ2-3; D gene uncertain. This CDR3 has 13 residues. Trimming removed 4 bases from V and 4 bases from J, with 9 bases in between. Germline CDR1 and CDR2: SGHVS and FNYEAQ. The CDR3 spells CASSSSFPDTQYF. The CDR3 DNA reads TGTGCCAGCAGCTCTTCCTTTCCAGATACGCAGTATTTT. Using reference TRBV7-6 and TRBJ2-3 for the parts outside the CDR3, the full variable domain is GAGVSQSPRYKVTKRGQDVALRCDPISGHVSLYWYRQALGQGPEFLTYFNYEAQQDKSGLPNDRFSAERPEGSISTLTIQRTEQRDSAMYRCASSSSFPDTQYFGPGTRLTVL.

J is TRBJ2-1 and V is TRBV4-1, with TRBD1 as a possible D gene (6 bases). Germline CDR1 MGHRA, CDR2 YSYEKL. The CDR3 loop spans 16 amino acids. V was cut by 3 bases and J by 6 bases, with 18 bases left in between. DNA for the CDR3: TGCGCCAGCAGCCAGAGTCCGGCCAGGGGAGTCAATGAGCAGTTCTTC. It is translated as CASSQSPARGVNEQFF.

V usage is TRBV7-8 and J usage is TRBJ1-1; TRBD1 might be the D (5 bases). Germline V CDR1 and CDR2: SGHVS, FQNEAQ. With 4 bases removed from V and 8 bases from J, the gap between germline ends came to 11 bases. The CDR3 is 12 residues long. The CDR3 DNA reads TGTGCCAGCAGCTATGGGCGGGGGGAAGCTTTCTTT. Translated: CASSYGRGEAFF.

V is TRBV10-2 and J is TRBJ2-1, with TRBD2 identical over 7 bases. J lost 4 bases, V lost 6 bases, and 9 bases had no gene match. Germline CDR1 is WSHSY and CDR2 is SAAADI. The CDR3 has 15 amino acids. The CDR3 DNA reads TGCGCCAGCAGGGGGAGCGGGGAAGGGTACAATGAGCAGTTCTTC. It specifies CASRGSGEGYNEQFF.

This clone was observed a single time. The rearrangement joins TRBV4-2 to TRBJ2-1, with 8 positions matching TRBD2. Germline V gene sequence: CDR1 LGHNA, CDR2 YNFKEQ. Trimming removed 1 base from V and 7 bases from J; junction bases left unmatched: 12. This CDR3 has 17 residues. CDR3 loop: CASSQARGGRPVNEQFF. Written as DNA, the CDR3 is TGTGCCAGCAGCCAAGCGCGGGGCGGGAGGCCGGTGAATGAGCAGTTCTTC.

A few counts support this clone. The chain is built from TRBV18 and TRBJ1-1; 9 bases map to TRBD1. This CDR3 has 16 amino acids. Germline V gene lookup returns CDR1 KGHSH and CDR2 LQKENI. V was pared by 0 bases and J by 5 bases, with 7 bases of the junction left unmatched. The CDR3 bases are TGTGCCAGCTCACCACCGAGTGGGACAGGGAGGACTGAAGCTTTCTTT. Residues: CASSPPSGTGRTEAFF.

This rearrangement joins TRBV18 to TRBJ2-1; TRBD2 matches at 7 bases. CDR1 and CDR2 from the germline V gene are KGHSH and LQKENI. After removal of 2 bases from V and 2 bases from J, the junction contained 3 bases not matched to a gene. The CDR3 loop spans 15 amino acids. The CDR3 nucleotides are TGTGCCAGCTCACCAAGTGCGGGGGCCTACAATGAGCAGTTCTTC. Translation: CASSPSAGAYNEQFF.

The chain is built from TRBV5-5 and TRBJ1-5, with D tentatively TRBD1 (6 bases). The CDR3 consists of 14 residues. CDR1 is SGHKS and CDR2 is YYEKEE in the germline V gene (reference sequence). V dropped 4 bases and J dropped 3 bases, with 11 bases sitting between them. CDR3 in amino acids: CASSPTGDNQPQHF. The CDR3 nucleotides are TGTGCCAGCAGCCCGACAGGTGACAATCAGCCCCAGCATTTT.

J is TRBJ1-5 and V is TRBV30; D is ambiguous. The V end lost 0 bases, the J end lost 6 bases, and 6 bases lay between the germline ends. Germline V gene sequence: CDR1 GTSNPN, CDR2 SVGIG (reference sequence). This CDR3 has 12 amino acids. The CDR3 DNA reads as TGTGCCTGGAGTGTAAGAAGTCAGCCCCAGCATTTT. Translating gives CAWSVRSQPQHF.

There are a few counts of this clone. This chain uses TRBV5-1 with TRBJ2-1, with a weak D call TRBD2 (5 bases). The ends were cut back, 0 bases at V and 9 bases at J, with 10 bases in the middle. Germline V gene data show CDR1 as SGHRS and CDR2 as YFSETQ. The CDR3 has 13 residues. DNA of the CDR3: TGCGCCAGCAGCTTGGCGGCTAGCCTTGAGCAGTTCTTC. Its protein product is CASSLAASLEQFF.

The chain employs TRBV5-1 and TRBJ2-7, with 7 bases aligning to TRBD1. CDR3 length: 16 residues. Looked up from germline, CDR1 is SGHRS and CDR2 is YFSETQ. V was clipped by 0 bases and J by 5 bases; unmatched bases: 11. The DNA for the CDR3 is TGCGCCAGCAGCTTGGGGGCGAGACAGGGAGCTAACGAGCAGTACTTC. As protein: CASSLGARQGANEQYF.

V and J are TRBV4-3 and TRBJ2-7, with D possibly being TRBD1 (5 bases). CDR1 and CDR2 from the germline V gene are LGHNA and YSLEER. Trimming removed 4 bases at V and 4 bases at J, with 8 bases between. The CDR3 is made up of 12 amino acids. The CDR3 bases are TGCGCCAGCAGCCTTGACAGATACGAGCAGTACTTC. Its protein product is CASSLDRYEQYF.

This clone has a single count. The V gene is TRBV29-1, the J gene TRBJ2-1; 9 nucleotides line up with TRBD2. Trimming took 7 bases from V and 6 from J; bases not matched to a gene: 10. Per the germline V gene, CDR1 is SQVTM and CDR2 is ANQGSEA. The CDR3 has 14 residues. The CDR3 sequence: CSAMEAGGFNEQFF. In DNA, the CDR3 is TGCAGCGCCATGGAGGCGGGAGGGTTCAATGAGCAGTTCTTC.

The chain uses TRBV4-1 and TRBJ2-1; 7 bases line up with TRBD2. V shed 2 bases, J shed 0 bases, and the junction held 10 bases outside the gene matches. Germline CDR1 and CDR2: MGHRA and YSYEKL. This CDR3 comprises 18 residues. Here the CDR3 DNA reads TGCGCCAGCAGCCAACCCCGCGGGGGAGCGGACTCCTACAATGAGCAGTTCTTC. This translates into CASSQPRGGADSYNEQFF.

This chain connects TRBV6-6 to TRBJ2-7, with 8 bases matching TRBD2. This CDR3 spans 14 amino acids. Germline CDR1 reads MNHNY; CDR2 reads SVGAGI (reference sequence). The V and J ends lost 8 bases and 1 base, in that order; junction bases with no gene match: 7. CDR3 sequence reads: CASRWVAGSYEQYF. The CDR3 coding sequence is TGTGCCAGCCGGTGGGTAGCGGGGTCCTACGAGCAGTACTTC.

The V gene is TRBV9, the J gene TRBJ2-1; 8 bases agree with TRBD2. CDR1 and CDR2 from the germline V gene are SGDLS and YYNGEE. With 4 bases clipped from V and 1 base from J, the junction kept 4 bases outside the gene matches. CDR3 size: 15 residues. CDR3 region: CASSMSGRSYNEQFF. In nucleotides, the CDR3 is TGTGCCAGCAGCATGAGCGGGAGATCCTACAATGAGCAGTTCTTC.

This rearrangement joins TRBV28 to TRBJ1-2, with a tentative D call TRBD1 (6 bases). The CDR3 is 11 amino acids. CDR1 is MDHEN and CDR2 is SYDVKM in the germline V gene. Trimming removed 8 bases at V and 8 bases at J, with 12 bases between. This CDR3 reads CASGGWRGYTF. The CDR3 DNA sequence: TGTGCCAGCGGGGGCTGGAGGGGCTACACCTTC.

Here the CDR3 DNA reads TGTGCCACAAAACGGACCGGGTCAAGTCAGCCCCAGCATTTT. Its protein is CATKRTGSSQPQHF. This chain connects TRBV19 to TRBJ1-5; no reliable D call. The CDR3 consists of 14 residues. The ends were cut back, 10 bases at V and 6 bases at J, with 19 bases in the middle. CDR1 and CDR2 from the germline V gene are LNHDA and SQIVND (reference sequence).

The rearrangement joins TRBV7-3 to TRBJ1-1, with 7 positions matching TRBD1. Looked up from germline, CDR1 is SGHTA and CDR2 is FQGTGA. This CDR3 region has 15 residues. Trimming took 4 bases from V and 2 from J; bases not matched to a gene: 7. The CDR3 region is CASSSLGGRNTEAFF. CDR3 nucleotides: TGTGCCAGCAGCTCACTAGGGGGCCGTAACACTGAAGCTTTCTTT.

V and J are TRBV28 and TRBJ2-7; 9 bases line up with TRBD1. The CDR3 is 15 amino acids. The V segment lost 6 bases and the J segment 5 bases; nucleotides outside the gene matches: 11. The V gene's germline CDR1 is MDHEN and CDR2 SYDVKM. The DNA of the CDR3 is TGTGCCAGCAGGCAACCCGGGACAGGGAGGAACGAGCAGTACTTC. Translation: CASRQPGTGRNEQYF. Variable domain in full (rest from reference TRBV28 and TRBJ2-7): DVKVTQSSRYLVKRTGEKVFLECVQDMDHENMFWYRQDPGLGLRLIYFSYDVKMKEKGDIPEGYSVSREKKERFSLILESASTNQTSMYLCASRQPGTGRNEQYFGPGTRLTVT.

In the case of this clone: Other nucleotide sequences in the sample specify the same CDR3. This sequence joins TRBV11-3 and TRBJ2-1; D not certain. Germline V gene sequence: CDR1 SGHNT, CDR2 YENEEA. Trimming removed 1 base from V and 4 bases from J, with 11 bases in between. The CDR3 has 15 residues. DNA of the CDR3: TGTGCCAGCAGCTTAGGGCGCTCCTCTTACAATGAGCAGTTCTTC. It codes for CASSLGRSSYNEQFF.

The chain carries TRBV7-3 and TRBJ2-2; a weak D match, TRBD2 (6 bases). The CDR3 loop spans 15 amino acids. V was shortened by 5 bases and J by 6 bases, with 16 bases between the two germline ends. Germline CDR1 is SGHTA and CDR2 is FQGTGA. The CDR3 nucleotides are TGTGCCAGCAGCCCGCAGACTAGTCGGTCCGGGGAGCTGTTTTTT. Translation gives CASSPQTSRSGELFF. Using reference TRBV7-3 and TRBJ2-2 for the parts outside the CDR3, the full variable domain is GAGVSQTPSNKVTEKGKYVELRCDPISGHTALYWYRQSLGQGPEFLIYFQGTGAADDSGLPNDRFFAVRPEGSVSTLKIQRTERGDSAVYLCASSPQTSRSGELFFGEGSRLTVL.

This chain connects TRBV7-3 to TRBJ1-6; D unclear. The CDR3 contains 13 residues. The germline V and J ends were trimmed by 8 bases and 0 bases, with 5 bases remaining between them. Germline V CDR1 and CDR2: SGHTA, FQGTGA. The DNA for the CDR3 is TGTGCCAGCGGGAACTCCTATAATTCACCCCTCCACTTT. It specifies CASGNSYNSPLHF. The full variable domain, its missing parts supplied by reference TRBV7-3 and TRBJ1-6, is GAGVSQTPSNKVTEKGKYVELRCDPISGHTALYWYRQSLGQGPEFLIYFQGTGAADDSGLPNDRFFAVRPEGSVSTLKIQRTERGDSAVYLCASGNSYNSPLHFGNGTRLTVT.

The gene calls are TRBV5-1 and TRBJ2-7; no clear D gene. Trimming shortened V by 3 bases and J by 0 bases, and 16 bases separated the two germline ends. Germline-derived CDR1 and CDR2 are SGHRS and YFSETQ. This CDR3 region has 16 residues. The CDR3 nucleotides are TGCGCCAGCAGCTCCACCGGGTCTACCCTCTCCTACGAGCAGTACTTC. Translating gives CASSSTGSTLSYEQYF.

This clone was observed a handful of times. The chain combines TRBV19 with TRBJ1-1, with D perhaps TRBD1 (5 bases). CDR1 is LNHDA and CDR2 is SQIVND in the germline V gene (reference sequence). Between the trimmed V and J ends, which lost 4 bases and 4 bases, there was a span of 13 bases. The CDR3 consists of 14 residues. In nucleotides, the CDR3 is TGTGCCAGTAGTACCTCCGATGGGGGCACTGAAGCTTTCTTT. Translating gives CASSTSDGGTEAFF.

The chain is built from TRBV29-1 and TRBJ1-5; D perhaps matches TRBD1 (5 bases). The germline V gene has CDR1 SQVTM and CDR2 ANQGSEA. The V end lost 7 bases, the J end lost 2 bases, and 15 bases lay between the germline ends. This CDR3 comprises 14 residues. CDR3 residues: CSAVPGGGNQPQHF. CDR3 bases: TGCAGCGCTGTTCCGGGAGGGGGCAATCAGCCCCAGCATTTT.